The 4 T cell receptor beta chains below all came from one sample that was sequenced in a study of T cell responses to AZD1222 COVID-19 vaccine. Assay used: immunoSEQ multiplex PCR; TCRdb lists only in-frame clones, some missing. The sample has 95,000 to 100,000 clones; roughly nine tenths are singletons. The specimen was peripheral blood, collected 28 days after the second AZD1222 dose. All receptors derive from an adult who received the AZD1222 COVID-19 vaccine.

The CDR3 sequence: CASSWGRSYGYTF. In DNA, the CDR3 is TGTGCCAGCAGTTGGGGACGTTCCTATGGCTACACCTTC. The chain links TRBV6-5 to TRBJ1-2, with D possibly matching TRBD1 (5 bases). The CDR3 consists of 13 residues. V lost 4 bases and J 4 bases, leaving 10 bases between the germline ends. In germline, CDR1 is MNHEY, CDR2 SVGAGI.

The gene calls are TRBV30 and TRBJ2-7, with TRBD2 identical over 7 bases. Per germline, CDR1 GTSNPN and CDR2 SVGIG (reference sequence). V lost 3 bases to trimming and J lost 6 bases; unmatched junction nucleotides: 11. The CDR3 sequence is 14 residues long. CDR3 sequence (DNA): TGTGCCTGGAGAGGGAGGGTCCCAGGTGGCGAGCAGTACTTC. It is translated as CAWRGRVPGGEQYF.

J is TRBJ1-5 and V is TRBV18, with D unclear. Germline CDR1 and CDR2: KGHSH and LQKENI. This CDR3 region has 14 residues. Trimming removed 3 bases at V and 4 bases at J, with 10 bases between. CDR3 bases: TGTGCCAGCTCACCGGGGAATGATAATCAGCCCCAGCATTTT. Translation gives CASSPGNDNQPQHF.

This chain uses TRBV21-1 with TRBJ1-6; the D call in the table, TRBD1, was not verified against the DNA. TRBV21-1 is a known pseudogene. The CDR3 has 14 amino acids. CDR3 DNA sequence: TGTGCCAGCAGCAGGGCCAGGGGCAATTCACCCCTCCACTTT. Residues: CASSRARGNSPLHF.